This entry lists 21 T cell receptor beta chains sequenced from one sample in a study of T cell repertoires in cytomegalovirus infection. TCRdb fed the reads into MiXCR, producing one record per CDR3 protein. Among approximately 220,000 distinct CDR3 sequences listed, 35% to 40% were seen once. The antigens of these receptors remain unknown. This specimen was CD8+ T cells from cultured PBMCs, taken from culture after CMV antigen stimulation. These receptor sequences come from a human donor in good health (CMV status not recorded). Some clones in this sample may be carry-over from other donors' samples.

This clonotype was recorded at least ten times. DNA of the CDR3: TGTGCCAGCGGGAAGCCAGGGGTTGCCGAGCAGTACTTC. It is translated as CASGKPGVAEQYF. This rearrangement joins TRBV7-2 to TRBJ2-7; maybe TRBD1 (6 bases). V dropped 8 bases and J dropped 6 bases, with 17 bases sitting between them. Looked up from germline, CDR1 is SGHTA and CDR2 is FQGNSA. CDR3 length: 13 amino acids.

The V gene is TRBV4-1, the J gene TRBJ2-2, with a tentative D call TRBD2 (6 bases). V lost 6 bases and J 8 bases, leaving 16 bases between the germline ends. CDR3 size: 14 residues. The germline CDR1 and CDR2 sequences are MGHRA and YSYEKL. The CDR3 DNA is TGCGCCAGCAGACCCAACCCGGGGGTTGGGGAGCTGTTTTTT. Protein sequence: CASRPNPGVGELFF.

The rearrangement links TRBV19 to TRBJ1-6, with 8 nucleotides matching TRBD1. The J segment lost 7 bases and the V segment lost 10 bases, leaving 12 bases of the junction unmatched. The CDR3 contains 15 residues. From germline, CDR1 is LNHDA and CDR2 SQIVND (reference sequence). CDR3 DNA sequence: TGTGCCACCGAGGACAGGGTAACACGGAATTCACCCCTCCACTTT. This codes for CATEDRVTRNSPLHF.

The J gene is TRBJ1-5, the V gene TRBV7-9; D might be TRBD1 (6 bases). The germline V gene encodes CDR1 SEHNR and CDR2 FQNEAQ (reference sequence). Trimming removed 5 bases at V and 5 bases at J, with 13 bases between. This CDR3 region has 14 residues. In DNA, the CDR3 is TGTGCCAGCAGCGTAGGGGGTACCCATCAGCCCCAGCATTTT. It translates to CASSVGGTHQPQHF.

In DNA, the CDR3 is TGTGCCAGCAGCGACAGGGGTTACACCGGGGAGCTGTTTTTT. Translated, it gives CASSDRGYTGELFF. The rearrangement joins TRBV9 to TRBJ2-2; 7 positions match TRBD1. This CDR3 comprises 14 residues. Germline trimming cut 3 bases from V and 3 bases from J; bases unmatched to any gene: 2. Germline CDR1 SGDLS, CDR2 YYNGEE.

This clonotype was seen a few times. The gene calls are TRBV10-3 and TRBJ2-7, with D possibly being TRBD1 (6 bases). The CDR3 runs to 13 residues. From germline, CDR1 is ENHRY and CDR2 SYGVKD. V shed 6 bases and J shed 1 base, with 10 bases lying between them. The CDR3 region has the DNA TGTGCCATCAGATCAGGGGAGTCCTACGAGCAGTACTTC. As protein: CAIRSGESYEQYF.

This clonotype was detected many times. The chain combines TRBV7-3 with TRBJ2-1; no clear D. Germline V CDR1 and CDR2: SGHTA, FQGTGA. Trimming removed 3 bases from V and 3 bases from J, with 18 bases in between. This CDR3 has 17 residues. The chain's CDR3 is CASSLKSPEPYYNEQFF. CDR3 DNA: TGTGCCAGCAGCTTGAAGTCCCCCGAGCCATACTACAATGAGCAGTTCTTC.

This clonotype appeared a few times. In DNA form, the CDR3 reads TGTGCCAGCAGTACCGGGACATATTATAGCAATCAGCCCCAGCATTTT. It is translated as CASSTGTYYSNQPQHF. The chain recombines TRBV12-3 or TRBV12-4 with TRBJ1-5, with TRBD1 as a possible D gene (6 bases). The V and J ends lost 5 bases and 0 bases respectively, with 14 bases between them. The CDR3 has 16 amino acids.

The V call is TRBV27, the J call TRBJ2-3; D is possibly TRBD1 (5 bases). V gave up 9 bases and J gave up 4 bases, with 8 bases separating them. The CDR3 loop spans 11 amino acids. Germline CDR1 is MNHEY and CDR2 is SMNVEV (reference sequence). CDR3 nucleotide sequence: TGTGCCAGTCAGGGATCAGATACGCAGTATTTT. This codes for CASQGSDTQYF.

The chain recombines TRBV11-2 with TRBJ2-1; the match to TRBD2 covers 10 bases. The germline V gene encodes CDR1 SGHAT and CDR2 FQNNGV. Trimming at V came to 5 bases and at J to 10 bases, leaving 17 bases not matched to a gene. The CDR3 sequence is 17 residues long. CDR3 in DNA: TGTGCCAGCAGCCAATTCGTCTGGACTAGCGGTTCAGGGGAGCAGTTCTTC. Residues: CASSQFVWTSGSGEQFF.

The chain uses TRBV20-1 and TRBJ2-3; 9 bases line up with TRBD2. With 3 bases clipped from V and 0 bases from J, the junction kept 4 bases outside the gene matches. Germline V gene sequence: CDR1 DFQATT, CDR2 SNEGSKA (reference sequence). The CDR3 runs 15 residues. This CDR3 reads CSARISGSSTDTQYF. CDR3 DNA sequence: TGCAGTGCTAGGATTAGCGGGAGCAGCACAGATACGCAGTATTTT.

This clonotype was counted a few times. DNA for the CDR3: TGTGCCAGCAGGTTGGATGCCTCCTACGAGCAGTACTTC. This sequence encodes CASRLDASYEQYF. The V call is TRBV7-8, the J call TRBJ2-7; no definite D call. V was clipped by 6 bases and J by 0 bases, with 9 bases between them. The CDR3 has 13 residues. Germline CDR1 and CDR2: SGHVS and FQNEAQ.

Concerning this clonotype itself: Germline is not matched at one junction end, which may reflect a read error. The rearrangement links TRBV7-9 to TRBJ1-2, with TRBD1 matching 7 bases. This CDR3 region has 15 residues. Germline V CDR1 and CDR2: SEHNR, FQNEAQ (reference sequence). The CDR3 sequence: CASSVARDRYDGYTF. CDR3 nucleotides: TGTGCCAGCAGCGTAGCCCGGGACAGATATGATGGCTACACCTTC.

The rearrangement links TRBV7-6 to TRBJ2-1; weak D call: TRBD2 (5 bases). This CDR3 comprises 16 residues. The V end lost 1 base, the J end lost 8 bases, and 18 bases lay between the germline ends. Germline loops: CDR1 SGHVS, CDR2 FNYEAQ. The chain's CDR3 is CASSLVVGPAGYEQFF. In DNA form, the CDR3 reads TGTGCCAGCAGCTTAGTGGTGGGCCCCGCGGGTTATGAGCAGTTCTTC.

This chain links TRBV14 with TRBJ2-7, with a tentative D call TRBD2 (6 bases). This CDR3 region has 14 residues. V dropped 1 base and J dropped 1 base, with 8 bases sitting between them. Per the germline V gene, CDR1 is SGHDN and CDR2 is FVKESK. The CDR3 DNA reads TGTGCCAGCAGCCAAGGTAGCGGATCCTACGAGCAGTACTTC. Translated, it gives CASSQGSGSYEQYF.

This clonotype was observed a handful of times. The chain has TRBV7-9 and TRBJ2-7, with 8 positions matching TRBD1. Looked up from germline, CDR1 is SEHNR and CDR2 is FQNEAQ (reference sequence). The V and J ends lost 3 bases and 3 bases, in that order; junction bases with no gene match: 4. This CDR3 is built from 14 residues. This CDR3 is CASSFTGGNYEQYF. CDR3 bases: TGTGCCAGCAGCTTTACAGGGGGTAACTACGAGCAGTACTTC.

This chain connects TRBV27 to TRBJ2-7; D tentatively fits TRBD1 or TRBD2 (5 bases each). V dropped 3 bases and J dropped 5 bases, with 17 bases sitting between them. The CDR3 is made up of 15 amino acids. Germline CDR1 is MNHEY and CDR2 is SMNVEV (reference sequence). CDR3 sequence reads: CASSFRRGESHEQYF. CDR3 DNA: TGTGCCAGCAGTTTCCGGAGAGGGGAGTCCCACGAGCAGTACTTC.

This clonotype was seen more than once but under ten times. The chain employs TRBV28 and TRBJ1-2; a weak D match, TRBD1 (5 bases). Trimming cost V 7 bases and J 4 bases, with 25 bases left between them. The CDR3 covers 17 residues. CDR1 and CDR2 from the germline V gene are MDHEN and SYDVKM. CDR3 amino acids: CASTSWDGENPGYGYTF. The CDR3 DNA sequence: TGTGCCAGCACCTCATGGGACGGTGAGAATCCGGGCTATGGCTACACCTTC.

The V call is TRBV25-1, the J call TRBJ2-2; the D is unclear. This CDR3 spans 14 amino acids. Trimming cost V 6 bases and J 6 bases, with 14 bases left between them. Germline CDR1 MGHDK, CDR2 SYGVNS. This CDR3 reads CASRRPGTAGELFF. CDR3 DNA: TGTGCCAGCAGAAGGCCCGGTACAGCCGGGGAGCTGTTTTTT.

This clonotype has more than one count but fewer than ten. The chain uses TRBV7-9 and TRBJ2-5; possibly TRBD2 for D (6 bases). V was pared by 4 bases and J by 5 bases, with 17 bases between. The CDR3 sequence is 15 residues long. From germline, CDR1 is SEHNR and CDR2 FQNEAQ (reference sequence). As DNA, the CDR3 is TGTGCCAGCAGCTCGTGGGGGGAGGCGGAGGAGACCCAGTACTTC. This sequence encodes CASSSWGEAEETQYF.

This clonotype occurred many times. The genes are TRBV7-8 and TRBJ2-1; TRBD2 aligns across 11 bases. The CDR3 runs to 18 residues. With V trimmed by 5 bases and J by 7 bases, 16 bases remained unmatched. Per germline, CDR1 SGHVS and CDR2 FQNEAQ. Here the CDR3 reads CASSGRLLAGGAVNEQFF. CDR3 coding DNA: TGTGCCAGCAGCGGTCGACTCTTAGCGGGGGGGGCGGTAAATGAGCAGTTCTTC.